Shown below are 5 T cell receptor beta chains from a single sample sequenced in a study of T cell responses to AZD1222 COVID-19 vaccine. TCRdb's copy holds only in-frame clones and misses some; the assay was immunoSEQ multiplex PCR. Among about 120,000 clones listed, over 75% were seen once. The specimen comprised peripheral blood, sampled on day 0 of AZD1222 vaccination. The receptors were gathered from an adult in good health.

The chain has TRBV6-2 or TRBV6-3 and TRBJ1-5; D is unclear. V was cut by 3 bases and J by 3 bases, with 18 bases left in between. CDR1 and CDR2 (germline): MNHEY, SVGEGT. CDR3 length equals 17 residues. The CDR3 loop is CASSYPLPKGINQPQHF. DNA of the CDR3: TGTGCCAGCAGTTATCCCCTCCCTAAGGGCATCAATCAGCCCCAGCATTTT.

The J gene is TRBJ2-3, the V gene TRBV5-1, with unresolved D. The CDR3 contains 15 residues. The V and J ends lost 4 bases and 1 base respectively, with 13 bases between them. In germline, CDR1 is SGHRS, CDR2 YFSETQ. CDR3 amino acids: CASSPRRVGTDTQYF. CDR3 nucleotide sequence: TGCGCCAGCAGCCCGCGTAGGGTGGGCACAGATACGCAGTATTTT. Using reference TRBV5-1 and TRBJ2-3 for the parts outside the CDR3, the full variable domain is KAGVTQTPRYLIKTRGQQVTLSCSPISGHRSVSWYQQTPGQGLQFLFEYFSETQRNKGNFPGRFSGRQFSNSRSEMNVSTLELGDSALYLCASSPRRVGTDTQYFGPGTRLTVL.

The rearrangement uses TRBV19 and TRBJ1-1, with D possibly matching TRBD1 (5 bases). Trimming shortened V by 3 bases and J by 4 bases, and 15 bases separated the two germline ends. The germline V gene has CDR1 LNHDA and CDR2 SQIVND (reference sequence). The CDR3 extends over 15 amino acids. CDR3 residues: CASSMAGSGGTEAFF. Written as DNA, the CDR3 is TGTGCCAGTAGTATGGCGGGCAGCGGGGGCACTGAAGCTTTCTTT. Full variable domain (missing parts from reference TRBV19 and TRBJ1-1): DGGITQSPKYLFRKEGQNVTLSCEQNLNHDAMYWYRQDPGQGLRLIYYSQIVNDFQKGDIAEGYSVSREKKESFPLTVTSAQKNPTAFYLCASSMAGSGGTEAFFGQGTRLTVV.

This clone was observed once. The chain uses TRBV6-5 and TRBJ1-2, with TRBD1 identical over 9 bases. The germline CDR1 and CDR2 sequences are MNHEY and SVGAGI. V shed 2 bases and J 8 bases; nucleotides not matched to a gene: 6. There are 14 residues in the CDR3. CDR3 in DNA: TGTGCCAGCAGTTACGGACAGGGGAACGGCGGCTACACCTTC. Translated: CASSYGQGNGGYTF.

The V and J genes are TRBV9 and TRBJ1-2; 7 bases are a match to TRBD1. The germline CDR1 and CDR2 sequences are SGDLS and YYNGEE. The CDR3 contains 15 residues. The V and J ends lost 3 bases and 0 bases, in that order; junction bases with no gene match: 5. The CDR3 nucleotides read TGTGCCAGCAGCGGATTTGGGACAGCTAACTATGGCTACACCTTC. It yields the protein CASSGFGTANYGYTF.